This TCR beta chain stems from a study of cytomegalovirus exposure and HLA in healthy donors. Study results and limitations: TCR beta V- and J-gene trimming was later associated with a missense DCLRE1C variant. Immune exposure information comprised only CMV serostatus.

The CDR3 length is 13 residues. From germline, CDR1 is MNHEY and CDR2 SMNVEV (reference sequence). V lost 3 bases and J 1 base, leaving 6 bases between the germline ends. In the case of this clone: Its antigen is unknown.

Primers for the PCR totalled 60 Vbeta and 13 Jbeta. Clones were sequenced by immunoSEQ multiplex PCR, and TCRdb holds only the in-frame ones, with some missing. The profile covers 91,000 or so clones, with 60% to 85% appearing a single time and approximately 5.3% taken by the ten largest. The V gene is TRBV27, the J gene TRBJ2-5, with a tentative D call TRBD1 (5 bases). What was sequenced was PBMCs. This TCR derives from a man aged 25 to 45 in good health and CMV-seropositive. The CDR3 DNA is TGTGCCAGCAGTTTCAGGGTCCAAGAGACCCAGTACTTC. As protein: CASSFRVQETQYF.